This TCR beta chain was found in a study of blood T cell repertoires in COVID-19. Authors' processing steps: By means of reference gene primer amplification, nucleated cell counts were estimated. Libraries were prepared by immunoSEQ multiplex PCR; TCRdb keeps only in-frame clonotypes and omits some of them. From that table come the V and J calls and clone size; the DNA was used to work out D and trimming. The data show just under 350,000 clones, under 95% seen once. Unmatched junction bases numbered 2, after V lost 3 bases and J lost 4 bases. This CDR3 has 15 amino acids. Germline V gene lookup returns CDR1 SGHAT and CDR2 FQNNGV.

Input material: peripheral blood. The receptor was derived from a woman younger than 30 who had recovered from COVID-19. The chain carries TRBV11-2 and TRBJ2-3; 12 positions agree with TRBD2. Written as DNA, the CDR3 is TGTGCCAGCAGCTTTCTAGCGGGAGGGGCAGATACGCAGTATTTT. Residues: CASSFLAGGADTQYF.